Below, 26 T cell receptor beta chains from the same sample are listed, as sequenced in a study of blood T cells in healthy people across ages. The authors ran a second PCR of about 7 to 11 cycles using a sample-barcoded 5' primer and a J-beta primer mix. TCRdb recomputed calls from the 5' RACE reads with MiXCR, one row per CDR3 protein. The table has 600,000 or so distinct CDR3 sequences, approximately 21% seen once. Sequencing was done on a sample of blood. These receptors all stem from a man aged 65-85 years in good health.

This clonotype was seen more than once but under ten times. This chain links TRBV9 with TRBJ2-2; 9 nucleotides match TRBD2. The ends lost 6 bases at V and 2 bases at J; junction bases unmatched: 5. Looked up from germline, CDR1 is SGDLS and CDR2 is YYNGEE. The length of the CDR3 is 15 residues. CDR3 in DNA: TGTGCCAGCACCGTGACTAGCGGAAACACCGGGGAGCTGTTTTTT. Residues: CASTVTSGNTGELFF.

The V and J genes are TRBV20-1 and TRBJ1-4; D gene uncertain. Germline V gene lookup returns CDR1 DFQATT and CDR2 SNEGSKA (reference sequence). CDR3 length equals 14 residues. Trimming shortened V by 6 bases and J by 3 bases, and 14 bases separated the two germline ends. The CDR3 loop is CSAPPGTANEKLFF. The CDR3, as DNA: TGCAGTGCCCCCCCGGGTACGGCTAATGAAAAACTGTTTTTT.

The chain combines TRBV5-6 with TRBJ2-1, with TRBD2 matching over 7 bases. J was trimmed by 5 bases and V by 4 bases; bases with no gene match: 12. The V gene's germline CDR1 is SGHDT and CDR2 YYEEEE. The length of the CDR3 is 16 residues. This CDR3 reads CASSTIRREPHNEQFF. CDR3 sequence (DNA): TGTGCCAGCAGCACCATACGGCGGGAGCCCCACAATGAGCAGTTCTTC.

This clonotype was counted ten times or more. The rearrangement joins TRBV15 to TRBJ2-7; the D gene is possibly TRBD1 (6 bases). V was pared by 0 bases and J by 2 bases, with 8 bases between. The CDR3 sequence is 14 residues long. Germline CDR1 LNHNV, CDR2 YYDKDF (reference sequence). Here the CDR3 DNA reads TGTGCCACCAGCAGAGACAGGGGAACCTACGAGCAGTACTTC. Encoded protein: CATSRDRGTYEQYF.

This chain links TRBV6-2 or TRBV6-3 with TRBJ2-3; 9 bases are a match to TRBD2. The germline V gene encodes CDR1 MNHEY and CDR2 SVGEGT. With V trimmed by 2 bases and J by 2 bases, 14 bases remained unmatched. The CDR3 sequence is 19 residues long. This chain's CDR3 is CASSYGLRTRLADTDTQYF. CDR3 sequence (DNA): TGTGCCAGCAGTTACGGACTAAGAACCCGACTAGCGGACACAGATACGCAGTATTTT.

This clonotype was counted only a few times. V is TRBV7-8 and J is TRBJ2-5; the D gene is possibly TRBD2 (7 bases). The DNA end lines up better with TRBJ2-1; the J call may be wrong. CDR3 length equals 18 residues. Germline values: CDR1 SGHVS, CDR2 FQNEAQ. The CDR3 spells CASSLEAGLVGGYNEQFF. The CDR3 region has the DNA TGTGCCAGCAGCTTAGAAGCGGGACTCGTAGGGGGATACAATGAGCAGTTCTTC.

CDR3: CASYKSGTRGNEQFF. CDR3 DNA sequence: TGCGCCAGCTATAAATCCGGGACTAGGGGCAATGAGCAGTTCTTC. The chain recombines TRBV5-1 with TRBJ2-1; 8 bases are a match to TRBD2. V gave up 7 bases and J gave up 6 bases; unmatched junction bases: 12. Germline V gene lookup returns CDR1 SGHRS and CDR2 YFSETQ. The CDR3 runs to 15 residues.

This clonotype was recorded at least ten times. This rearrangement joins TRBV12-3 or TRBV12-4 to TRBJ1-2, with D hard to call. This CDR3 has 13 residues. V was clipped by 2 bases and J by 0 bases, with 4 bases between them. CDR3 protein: CASSLFANYGYTF. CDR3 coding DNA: TGTGCCAGCAGTTTATTCGCTAACTATGGCTACACCTTC.

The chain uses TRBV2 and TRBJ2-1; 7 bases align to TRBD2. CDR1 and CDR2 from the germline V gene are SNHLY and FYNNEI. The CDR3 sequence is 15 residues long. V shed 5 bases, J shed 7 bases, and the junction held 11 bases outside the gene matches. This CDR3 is CASSPNGGRRNEQFF. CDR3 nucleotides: TGTGCCAGCAGTCCCAACGGGGGGAGGCGGAATGAGCAGTTCTTC.

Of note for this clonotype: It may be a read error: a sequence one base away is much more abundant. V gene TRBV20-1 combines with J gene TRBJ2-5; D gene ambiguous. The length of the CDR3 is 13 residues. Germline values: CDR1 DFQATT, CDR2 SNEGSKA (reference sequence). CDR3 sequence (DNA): TGCAGTGCTAGTGCGGAAACCCAAGAGACCCGGTACTTC. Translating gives CSASAETQETRYF.

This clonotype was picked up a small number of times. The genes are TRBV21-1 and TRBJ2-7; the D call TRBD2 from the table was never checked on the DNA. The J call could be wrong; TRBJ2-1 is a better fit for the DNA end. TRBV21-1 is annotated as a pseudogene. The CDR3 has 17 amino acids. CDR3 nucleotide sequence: TGTGCCAGCATCCTGTTGCCGGGACTAGTAGGACCTAATGAGCAGTTCTTC. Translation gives CASILLPGLVGPNEQFF.

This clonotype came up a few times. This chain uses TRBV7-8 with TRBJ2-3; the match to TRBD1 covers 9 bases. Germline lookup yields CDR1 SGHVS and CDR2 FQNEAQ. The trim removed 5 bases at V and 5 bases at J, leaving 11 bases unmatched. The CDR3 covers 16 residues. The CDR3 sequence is CASSATGTGSKDTQYF. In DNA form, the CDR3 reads TGTGCCAGCAGCGCTACCGGGACAGGGAGTAAAGATACGCAGTATTTT.

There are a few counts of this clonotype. CDR3 DNA sequence: TGTGCCAGCAGAGATCAAGGGTATCAGCCCCAGCATTTT. Its translation is CASRDQGYQPQHF. The chain links TRBV12-3 or TRBV12-4 to TRBJ1-5; D is undetermined. This CDR3 has 13 residues. V dropped 6 bases and J dropped 5 bases, with 11 bases sitting between them.

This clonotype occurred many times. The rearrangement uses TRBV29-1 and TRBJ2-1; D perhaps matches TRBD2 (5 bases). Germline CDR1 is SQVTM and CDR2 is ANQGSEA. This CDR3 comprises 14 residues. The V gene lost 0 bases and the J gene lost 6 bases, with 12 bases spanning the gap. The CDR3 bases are TGCAGCGTTGAAGATCCCGGGAAGGCCAATGAGCAGTTCTTC. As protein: CSVEDPGKANEQFF.

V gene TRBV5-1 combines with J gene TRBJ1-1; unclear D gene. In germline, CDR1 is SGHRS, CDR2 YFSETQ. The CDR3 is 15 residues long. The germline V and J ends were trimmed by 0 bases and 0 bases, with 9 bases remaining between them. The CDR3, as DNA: TGCGCCAGCAGCTTGGTATCTGGTATGAACACTGAAGCTTTCTTT. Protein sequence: CASSLVSGMNTEAFF.

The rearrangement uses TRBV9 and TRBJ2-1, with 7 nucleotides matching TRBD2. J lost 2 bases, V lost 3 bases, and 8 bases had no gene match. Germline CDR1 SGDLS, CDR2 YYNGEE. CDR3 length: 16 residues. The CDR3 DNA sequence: TGTGCCAGCAGCGCCGCGGAGGGAGGGACCTACAATGAGCAGTTCTTC. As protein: CASSAAEGGTYNEQFF.

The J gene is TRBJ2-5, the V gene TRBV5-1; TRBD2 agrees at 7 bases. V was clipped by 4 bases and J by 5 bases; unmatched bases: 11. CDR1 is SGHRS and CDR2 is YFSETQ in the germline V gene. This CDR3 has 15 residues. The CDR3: CASSVGDYGPETQYF. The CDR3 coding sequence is TGCGCCAGCAGCGTAGGGGACTACGGCCCGGAGACCCAGTACTTC.

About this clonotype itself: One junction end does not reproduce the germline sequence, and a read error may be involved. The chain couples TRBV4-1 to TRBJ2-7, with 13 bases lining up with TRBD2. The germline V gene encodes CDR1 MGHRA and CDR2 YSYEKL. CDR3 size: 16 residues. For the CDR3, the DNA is TGCGCCAGCAGCCAAGAGTGGACTAGCGGGAGCTACAAGCAGTACTTC. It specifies CASSQEWTSGSYKQYF.

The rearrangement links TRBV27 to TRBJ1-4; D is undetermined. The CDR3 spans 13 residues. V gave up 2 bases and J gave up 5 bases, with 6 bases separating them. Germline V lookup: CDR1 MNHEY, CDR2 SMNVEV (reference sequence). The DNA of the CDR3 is TGTGCCAGCAGTTTAGGGCGGAATGAAAAACTGTTTTTT. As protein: CASSLGRNEKLFF.

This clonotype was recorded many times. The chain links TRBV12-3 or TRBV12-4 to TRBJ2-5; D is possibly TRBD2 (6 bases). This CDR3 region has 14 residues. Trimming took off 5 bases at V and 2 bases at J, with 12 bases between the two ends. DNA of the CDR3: TGTGCCAGCAGTCACTGGCGGGGTCAAGAGACCCAGTACTTC. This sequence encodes CASSHWRGQETQYF.

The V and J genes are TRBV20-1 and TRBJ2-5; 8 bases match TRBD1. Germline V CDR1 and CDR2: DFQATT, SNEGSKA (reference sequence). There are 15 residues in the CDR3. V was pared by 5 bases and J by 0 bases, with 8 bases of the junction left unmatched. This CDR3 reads CSAQPDREYQETQYF. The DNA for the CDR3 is TGCAGTGCTCAACCGGACAGGGAGTACCAAGAGACCCAGTACTTC.

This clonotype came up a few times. For the CDR3, the DNA is TGCGCCAGCACCGCCGGGGCAATGAACACTGAAGCTTTCTTT. Its translation: CASTAGAMNTEAFF. The chain couples TRBV5-1 to TRBJ1-1; D may be TRBD1 (5 bases). Germline CDR1 is SGHRS and CDR2 is YFSETQ. The CDR3 is 14 amino acids. Trimming shortened V by 6 bases and J by 0 bases, and 12 bases separated the two germline ends. Supplemented by reference TRBV5-1 and TRBJ1-1, the full variable domain reads KAGVTQTPRYLIKTRGQQVTLSCSPISGHRSVSWYQQTPGQGLQFLFEYFSETQRNKGNFPGRFSGRQFSNSRSEMNVSTLELGDSALYLCASTAGAMNTEAFFGQGTRLTVV.

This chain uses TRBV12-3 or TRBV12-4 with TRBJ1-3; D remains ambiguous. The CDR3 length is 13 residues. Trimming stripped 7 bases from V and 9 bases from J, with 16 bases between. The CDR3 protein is CASTPQTRSTIYF. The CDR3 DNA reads TGTGCCAGCACTCCTCAGACCCGAAGCACCATATATTTT.

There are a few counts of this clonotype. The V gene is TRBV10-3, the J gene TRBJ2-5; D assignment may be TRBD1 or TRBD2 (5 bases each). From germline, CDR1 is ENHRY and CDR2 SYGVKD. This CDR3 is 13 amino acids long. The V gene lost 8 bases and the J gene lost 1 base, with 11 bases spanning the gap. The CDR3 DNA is TGTGCCATCGGGACGACTGTCCAAGAGACCCAGTACTTC. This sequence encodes CAIGTTVQETQYF.

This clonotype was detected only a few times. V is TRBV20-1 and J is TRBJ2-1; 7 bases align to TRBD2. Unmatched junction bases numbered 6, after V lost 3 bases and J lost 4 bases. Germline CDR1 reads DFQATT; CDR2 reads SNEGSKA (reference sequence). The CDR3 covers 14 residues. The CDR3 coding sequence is TGCAGTGCTAGGAGCGGGACCTTATACAATGAGCAGTTCTTC. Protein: CSARSGTLYNEQFF.

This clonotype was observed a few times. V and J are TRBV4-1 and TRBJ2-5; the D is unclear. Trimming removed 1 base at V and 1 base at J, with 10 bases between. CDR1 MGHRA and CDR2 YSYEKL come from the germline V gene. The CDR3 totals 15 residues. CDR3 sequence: CASSQVGPVQETQYF. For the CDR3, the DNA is TGCGCCAGCAGCCAAGTCGGGCCGGTCCAAGAGACCCAGTACTTC.